A single sample is the source of the 2 T cell receptor beta chains below, sequenced in a study of regulatory T cells in long-lasting Graves disease. Time point meaning: newly diagnosed GD, antithyroid drugs for less than 3 months. The TCR library was prepared using RNA isolated from PBMCs. With iRepertoire HTBI primers and Arm-PCR of CDR3 regions, TCR beta libraries were built. MiXCR, applied by TCRdb to the multiplex PCR reads, yields one record per CDR3 protein. The sample yields about 220,000 distinct CDR3 sequences, about 16% seen once. The source was peripheral blood mononuclear cells (PBMCs), collected at new diagnosis, from a patient treated with antithyroid drugs. The receptors were gathered from a female donor with Graves disease.

J is TRBJ2-1 and V is TRBV4-1, with TRBD2 matching over 12 bases. V was pared by 3 bases and J by 6 bases, with 6 bases of the junction left unmatched. Germline V gene data show CDR1 as MGHRA and CDR2 as YSYEKL. This CDR3 is 16 amino acids long. The CDR3 sequence is CASSQSPSGRANEQFF. DNA of the CDR3: TGCGCCAGCAGCCAGAGCCCTAGCGGGAGGGCCAATGAGCAGTTCTTC.

The table lists this clonotype with many counts. The J gene is TRBJ2-7, the V gene TRBV6-1; D ambiguous. The CDR3 has 15 residues. With 8 bases removed from V and 3 bases from J, the gap between germline ends came to 20 bases. Germline-derived CDR1 and CDR2 are MNHNS and SASEGT. CDR3 residues: CASRGDPSRFYEQYF. The CDR3 DNA is TGTGCCAGCCGCGGAGACCCGTCCCGCTTCTACGAGCAGTACTTC.